This T cell receptor (beta chain) was recorded in a study of Graves' ophthalmopathy and Graves' hyperthyroidism. Hyperthyroidism was classified as stable if no ophthalmopathy occurred within 18 months of follow-up. The evidence that diagnosis relied on was clinical symptoms, serum thyroxine, TRAb, thyroid ultrasound and orbital computed tomography. Notes on the study in general: Blood contained most expanded thyroid clonotypes exceeding 0.001 frequency.

Germline V gene lookup returns CDR1 MNHEY and CDR2 SVGEGT. V lost 2 bases, J lost 1 base, and 9 bases lay in between. The length of the CDR3 is 15 residues. Of note for this clonotype: Its specificity is unknown.

TCR beta CDR3 amplification used RNA transcripts. Amplification began with first-round RT-PCR using HTBI primers, then second-round multiplex PCR was performed. Each CDR3 protein is one row after TCRdb ran MiXCR on the multiplex PCR reads. The sample has hundreds of thousands of distinct CDR3 sequences, under 25% seen once. Sequenced: peripheral blood. This sequence was found in a woman aged 18-35 years with stable Graves' hyperthyroidism. The J gene is TRBJ1-5, the V gene TRBV6-2 or TRBV6-3; no firm D call. This CDR3 reads CASSYRRESNQPQHF. The CDR3 coding sequence is TGTGCCAGCAGTTACAGAAGGGAAAGCAATCAGCCCCAGCATTTT.